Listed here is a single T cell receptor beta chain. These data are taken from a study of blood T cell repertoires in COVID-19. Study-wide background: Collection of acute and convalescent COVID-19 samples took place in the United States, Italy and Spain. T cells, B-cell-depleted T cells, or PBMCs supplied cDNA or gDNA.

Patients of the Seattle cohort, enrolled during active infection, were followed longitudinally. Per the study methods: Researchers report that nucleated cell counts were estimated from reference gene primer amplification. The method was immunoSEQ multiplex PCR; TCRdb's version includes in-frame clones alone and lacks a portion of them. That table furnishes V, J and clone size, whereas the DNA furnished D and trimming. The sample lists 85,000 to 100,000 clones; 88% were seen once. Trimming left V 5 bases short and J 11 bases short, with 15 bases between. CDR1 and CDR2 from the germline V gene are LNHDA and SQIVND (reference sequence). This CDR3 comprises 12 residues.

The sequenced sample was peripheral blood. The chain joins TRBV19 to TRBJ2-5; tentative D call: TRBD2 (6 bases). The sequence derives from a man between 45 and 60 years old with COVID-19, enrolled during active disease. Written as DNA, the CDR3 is TGTGCCAGTAGTCCGTTGCAGGGACTTCAGTACTTC. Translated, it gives CASSPLQGLQYF.